A single sample gave rise to the 9 T cell receptor beta chains below, sequenced in a study of blood T cell repertoires in COVID-19. Sequenced by immunoSEQ multiplex PCR; TCRdb stores in-frame clones only, minus some. The sample lists just under 150,000 clones, around nine tenths occurring once. Sequenced: peripheral blood. These receptors all come from a woman aged 50 to 65 with active or convalescent COVID-19.

This chain links TRBV6-5 with TRBJ1-2; D may be TRBD1 (6 bases). The CDR3 runs to 14 residues. Trimming shortened V by 0 bases and J by 4 bases, and 9 bases separated the two germline ends. Germline V lookup: CDR1 MNHEY, CDR2 SVGAGI. The CDR3 region is CASSYSGGIYGYTF. Written as DNA, the CDR3 is TGTGCCAGCAGTTACTCAGGGGGAATCTATGGCTACACCTTC.

The V and J genes are TRBV6-1 and TRBJ2-1; no firm D call. V lost 2 bases and J 9 bases, leaving 11 bases between the germline ends. Germline CDR1 MNHNS, CDR2 SASEGT. This CDR3 spans 13 amino acids. CDR3 amino acids: CASSEQARGEQFF. The CDR3 DNA is TGTGCCAGCAGTGAACAAGCCCGAGGTGAGCAGTTCTTC.

The chain is built from TRBV6-5 and TRBJ1-3; D perhaps matches TRBD1 (6 bases). With 6 bases removed from V and 2 bases from J, the gap between germline ends came to 11 bases. Germline-derived CDR1 and CDR2 are MNHEY and SVGAGI. The CDR3 runs to 14 residues. CDR3 sequence: CASSKGGTGNTIYF. The CDR3 bases are TGTGCCAGCAGCAAAGGGGGAACTGGAAACACCATATATTTT.

The rearrangement uses TRBV7-2 and TRBJ2-4; 8 bases align to TRBD1. The CDR3 covers 17 residues. The V and J ends lost 3 bases and 1 base, in that order; junction bases with no gene match: 8. Germline V lookup: CDR1 SGHTA, CDR2 FQGNSA. The CDR3 coding sequence is TGTGCCAGCAGCTTGCGGACAGGGCCGGTGGCCAAAAACATTCAGTACTTC. Encoded protein: CASSLRTGPVAKNIQYF.

This chain links TRBV5-6 with TRBJ2-2; perhaps TRBD2 as D (7 bases). The CDR3 has 15 residues. V lost 1 base and J lost 5, with 12 bases in between. Germline CDR1 is SGHDT and CDR2 is YYEEEE. CDR3: CASSLQGRGTGELFF. In DNA, the CDR3 is TGTGCCAGCAGCTTGCAGGGGAGGGGAACCGGGGAGCTGTTTTTT.

The rearrangement joins TRBV7-2 to TRBJ1-5, with D possibly TRBD1 on 6 matching bases. V was clipped by 1 base and J by 7 bases, with 11 bases between them. The V gene's germline CDR1 is SGHTA and CDR2 FQGNSA. The CDR3 is 14 residues long. In DNA, the CDR3 is TGTGCCAGCAGCTTAGAAGGGACACAACAGCCCCAGCATTTT. This translates into CASSLEGTQQPQHF.

This clone was observed a single time. In nucleotides, the CDR3 is TGTGCCAGCAGTCCCTCTTTCCGACAGGGTGAGGTCTCCTATAATTCACCCCTCCACTTT. Translated: CASSPSFRQGEVSYNSPLHF. This chain joins TRBV28 and TRBJ1-6, with 7 positions matching TRBD1. The V gene end was trimmed by 5 bases and the J gene end by 0 bases; junction bases not matched to a gene: 16. Looked up from germline, CDR1 is MDHEN and CDR2 is SYDVKM. This CDR3 has 20 residues.

This rearrangement joins TRBV19 to TRBJ1-5, with TRBD1 matching 9 bases. The CDR3 has 15 amino acids. The V gene end was trimmed by 5 bases and the J gene end by 3 bases; junction bases not matched to a gene: 5. Germline V lookup: CDR1 LNHDA, CDR2 SQIVND (reference sequence). For the CDR3, the DNA is TGTGCCAGTAGTCTGGGGACAGGGTCCAATCAGCCCCAGCATTTT. Amino acids: CASSLGTGSNQPQHF. Full variable domain (rest looked up from reference TRBV19 and TRBJ1-5): DGGITQSPKYLFRKEGQNVTLSCEQNLNHDAMYWYRQDPGQGLRLIYYSQIVNDFQKGDIAEGYSVSREKKESFPLTVTSAQKNPTAFYLCASSLGTGSNQPQHFGDGTRLSIL.

The chain carries TRBV28 and TRBJ1-5; D is uncertain. From germline, CDR1 is MDHEN and CDR2 SYDVKM. The CDR3 has 14 residues. V shed 3 bases and J shed 3 bases, with 9 bases lying between them. The CDR3 sequence: CASSLRGYNQPQHF. The CDR3 DNA follows: TGTGCCAGCAGTTTGAGAGGGTACAATCAGCCCCAGCATTTT.